Listed below are T cell receptor beta chains from one sample, sequenced in a study of blood T cells in healthy people across ages. TCRdb called the 5' RACE reads again in MiXCR, with one record for every CDR3 protein. The repertoire consists of over a million distinct CDR3 sequences, with roughly 64% occurring once and the leading ten covering 6.5% to 8.5%. The sequenced sample was blood. These receptor sequences come from a man between 18 and 29 years old in good health. Each CDR3 is given with its conserved first and last residue. Each record gives: D gene, clone size, J gene, V gene, CDR3 protein, CDR3 DNA. D genes are given only for firm matches. Clone size is stated in some rows and not others, as once, few, many or a class when expanded.

>.|few|TRBJ1-2|TRBV10-3
CAIRSRTIGVVNYGYTF
TGTGCCATCAGGAGCCGCACGATAGGGGTAGTTAACTATGGCTACACCTTC
>.|.|TRBJ2-3|TRBV20-1
CSAMGTSTSTDTQYF
TGCAGTGCTATGGGGACATCTACCAGCACAGATACGCAGTATTTT
>.|.|TRBJ2-3|TRBV27
CASSFGRADTQYF
TGTGCCAGCAGTTTCGGCCGCGCAGATACGCAGTATTTT
>.|.|TRBJ2-1|TRBV3-1
CASSQDPHKEQFF
TGTGCCAGCAGCCAAGACCCCCACAAGGAGCAGTTCTTC
>.|.|TRBJ1-4|TRBV7-9
CASSSGHEKLFF
TGTGCCAGCAGCTCAGGCCATGAAAAACTGTTTTTT
>.|few|TRBJ2-2|TRBV20-1
CSARGAGYTGELFF
TGCAGTGCTAGAGGGGCAGGGTACACCGGGGAGCTGTTTTTT
>.|.|TRBJ2-7|TRBV25-1
CASGWKYEQYF
TGTGCCAGCGGGTGGAAATACGAGCAGTACTTC
>.|.|TRBJ1-1|TRBV11-1
CASSLTRGRDTEAFF
TGTGCCAGCAGCCTTACGAGGGGACGCGACACTGAAGCTTTCTTT
>.|.|TRBJ1-2|TRBV2
CAYQGGPKDGYTF
TGTGCCTACCAAGGGGGGCCAAAGGATGGCTACACCTTC
>TRBD1|few|TRBJ2-7|TRBV4-1
CASSATPGQGFYEQYF
TGCGCCAGCAGCGCCACGCCAGGACAGGGTTTCTACGAGCAGTACTTC
>.|.|TRBJ2-5|TRBV11-2
CASSSRGGQETQYF
TGTGCCAGCAGTTCCCGAGGAGGCCAAGAGACCCAGTACTTC
>TRBD2|.|TRBJ2-5|TRBV20-1
CSATREGETQYF
TGCAGTGCTACAAGGGAGGGAGAGACCCAGTACTTC
>.|many|TRBJ2-1|TRBV27
CASSLWTGNEQFF
TGTGCCAGCAGTTTATGGACGGGAAATGAGCAGTTCTTC
>.|.|TRBJ2-6|TRBV2
CAKHLGRASSGANVLTF
TGTGCCAAACACTTGGGACGGGCAAGCTCTGGGGCCAACGTCCTGACTTTC
>.|.|TRBJ2-7|TRBV27
CASSVSHRNNEQYF
TGTGCCAGCAGTGTGTCGCACAGAAACAATGAGCAGTACTTC
>TRBD1|.|TRBJ2-7|TRBV29-1
CSVVGQDGQYF
TGCAGCGTTGTTGGACAGGATGGGCAGTACTTC
>TRBD1|.|TRBJ1-1|TRBV20-1
CSVQTGRAEAFF
TGCAGTGTTCAGACAGGGCGGGCTGAAGCTTTCTTT
>TRBD2|.|TRBJ2-1|TRBV6-4
CASSETSGRFSEQFF
TGTGCCAGCAGCGAGACTAGCGGGAGATTTAGTGAGCAGTTCTTC
>TRBD2|few|TRBJ2-7|TRBV11-1
CASSFPASGGTYEQYF
TGTGCCAGCAGCTTTCCCGCTAGCGGGGGAACCTACGAGCAGTACTTC
>.|.|TRBJ1-1|TRBV5-6
CASSRAGGRTEAFF
TGTGCCAGCAGCCGGGCTGGGGGCCGGACTGAAGCTTTCTTT
>.|.|TRBJ1-1|TRBV4-1
CASSPPTANTEAFF
TGCGCCAGCAGCCCACCGACGGCGAACACTGAAGCTTTCTTT
>.|.|TRBJ1-4|TRBV5-1
CASSSGSWSEKLFF
TGCGCCAGTAGTTCTGGCTCTTGGAGTGAAAAACTGTTTTTT
>TRBD1|.|TRBJ1-6|TRBV4-2
CASSQDRGNDSPLHF
TGTGCCAGCAGCCAGGACAGGGGGAATGATTCACCCCTCCACTTT
>TRBD2|few|TRBJ2-1|TRBV20-1
CSASGPSGGEDEQFF
TGCAGTGCTAGCGGTCCCAGCGGGGGGGAGGATGAGCAGTTCTTC
>TRBD1|.|TRBJ1-4|TRBV20-1
CSARGQGRCEKLFF
TGCAGTGCTAGAGGACAGGGTCGTTGTGAAAAACTGTTTTTT
>TRBD2|.|TRBJ2-1|TRBV7-9
CASSATSGVVEQFF
TGTGCCAGCAGCGCGACTAGCGGGGTAGTTGAGCAGTTCTTC
>TRBD1|.|TRBJ1-2|TRBV4-3
CASSPGQGEIYGYTF
TGCGCCAGCAGCCCGGGACAGGGGGAGATCTATGGCTACACCTTC
>.|.|TRBJ2-7|TRBV11-2
CASSSESYRIEQYF
TGTGCCAGCAGCTCCGAAAGTTACAGAATCGAGCAGTACTTC
>.|.|TRBJ2-3|TRBV20-1
CSAHPQSGWTDTQYF
TGCAGTGCCCATCCCCAATCAGGGTGGACAGATACGCAGTATTTT
>TRBD2|many|TRBJ2-7|TRBV28
CASSPWTSGEIYEQYF
TGTGCCAGCAGTCCGTGGACTAGCGGGGAGATTTACGAGCAGTACTTC
>.|.|TRBJ2-4|TRBV29-1
CSVARAGDIQYF
TGCAGCGTTGCCAGGGCCGGGGACATTCAGTACTTC
>.|.|TRBJ1-6|TRBV4-1
CASSQVFGPRNSPLHF
TGCGCCAGCAGCCAAGTCTTCGGGCCGCGCAATTCACCCCTCCACTTT
>.|.|TRBJ2-1|TRBV24-1
CATSDLRSPTGRGETQFF
TGTGCCACCAGTGATTTGCGTAGCCCCACAGGGAGGGGGGAGACCCAGTTCTTC
>TRBD1|.|TRBJ1-4|TRBV12-5
CASGLARRDRLNEKLFF
TGTGCTAGTGGTTTGGCACGCCGGGACAGGTTGAATGAAAAACTGTTTTTT
>.|.|TRBJ2-7|TRBV15
CATSRDHGTLYEQYF
TGTGCCACCAGCAGAGACCACGGGACCCTTTACGAGCAGTACTTC
>TRBD2|.|TRBJ2-1|TRBV7-2
CASSLASGSGNEQFF
TGTGCCAGCAGCTTAGCTAGCGGGAGCGGAAATGAGCAGTTCTTC
>.|.|TRBJ2-5|TRBV5-1
CASSKTGTFQETQYF
TGCGCCAGCAGCAAAACCGGGACTTTTCAAGAGACCCAGTACTTC
>TRBD2|.|TRBJ2-1|TRBV9
CASSARTSGARQFF
TGTGCCAGCAGCGCCCGGACTAGCGGGGCGCGGCAGTTCTTC
>.|.|TRBJ2-7|TRBV20-1
CSASRQGWGYEQYF
TGCAGTGCTAGTAGGCAGGGATGGGGCTACGAGCAGTACTTC
>.|few|TRBJ2-5|TRBV4-1
CASSQLANRQQETQYF
TGCGCCAGCAGCCAACTAGCGAATCGACAGCAAGAGACCCAGTACTTC
>.|.|TRBJ2-1|TRBV5-1
CASSLGTAQETQFF
TGCGCCAGCAGCTTGGGTACGGCGCAAGAGACCCAGTTCTTC
>.|.|TRBJ2-7|TRBV20-1
CSARQGGLYEQYF
TGCAGTGCTAGACAGGGGGGGTTATACGAGCAGTACTTC
>.|.|TRBJ2-7|TRBV20-1
CSARALAERVYNEQYF
TGCAGTGCTAGGGCCCTCGCAGAGCGCGTCTACAATGAGCAGTACTTC
>.|.|TRBJ1-1|TRBV29-1
CSVLGSNTEAFF
TGCAGCGTTCTGGGGTCTAACACTGAAGCTTTCTTT
>.|few|TRBJ1-1|TRBV29-1
CSVPSDTEAFF
TGCAGCGTCCCCTCGGACACTGAAGCTTTCTTT
>.|.|TRBJ1-2|TRBV7-9
CASSLAGSNYGYTF
TGTGCCAGCAGCTTAGCGGGGTCTAACTATGGCTACACCTTC
>.|.|TRBJ2-3|TRBV7-2
CASSLVDRSTDTQYF
TGTGCCAGCAGCTTAGTAGATAGGAGCACAGATACGCAGTATTTT
>.|.|TRBJ2-7|TRBV20-1
CSARAVNSYEQYF
TGCAGTGCTAGGGCAGTCAACTCCTACGAGCAGTACTTC
>TRBD2|few|TRBJ2-1|TRBV12-3/TRBV12-4
CASSSTSGRAGEQFF
TGTGCCAGCAGTTCAACTAGCGGGAGGGCCGGTGAGCAGTTCTTC
>.|once|TRBJ2-1|TRBV27
CASSFLGDDEQFF
TGTGCCAGCAGTTTTCTGGGGGATGATGAGCAGTTCTTC
>TRBD1|.|TRBJ1-5|TRBV4-2
CASSQEGQRTGSNQPQHF
TGTGCCAGCAGCCAAGAGGGCCAGAGGACAGGGAGCAATCAGCCCCAGCATTTT
>.|.|TRBJ1-5|TRBV7-9
CASSSGTYSNQPQHF
TGTGCCAGCAGCTCCGGGACATATAGCAATCAGCCCCAGCATTTT
>TRBD2|once|TRBJ2-7|TRBV7-9
CASSASGTSGRYFDEQYF
TGTGCCAGCAGCGCTTCGGGGACTAGCGGGAGGTACTTCGACGAGCAGTACTTC
>.|.|TRBJ2-2|TRBV12-3/TRBV12-4
CASSLGTGRTGELFF
TGTGCCAGCAGTCTCGGGACGGGGCGCACCGGGGAGCTGTTTTTT